A single sample gave rise to the 12 T cell receptor beta chains below, sequenced in a study of shared clonotypes between healthy human individuals. Assay used: immunoSEQ multiplex PCR; TCRdb lists only in-frame clones, some missing. This table has approximately 500,000 clones, around 96% appearing once. The sample was naive CD4+ T cells sorted from blood. Specified subset: CD45RA+ positively selected. The source of these receptors is a woman aged 25-40 years in good health.

The V gene is TRBV7-2, the J gene TRBJ1-6; 12 bases line up with TRBD1. From germline, CDR1 is SGHTA and CDR2 FQGNSA. The CDR3 runs 22 residues. V dropped 0 bases and J dropped 0; count of bases not matched to a gene: 12. The CDR3 nucleotides read TGTGCCAGCAGCTTAGCGCCGGGACAGGGGGCGCCAAAGAGCTCCTATAATTCACCCCTCCACTTT. As protein: CASSLAPGQGAPKSSYNSPLHF.

J is TRBJ2-1 and V is TRBV9; 13 bases fit TRBD2. Trimming at V came to 0 bases and at J to 9 bases, leaving 6 bases not matched to a gene. Germline lookup yields CDR1 SGDLS and CDR2 YYNGEE. This CDR3 spans 16 amino acids. The CDR3 DNA reads TGTGCCAGCAGCGTAGGTCACGGACTAGCGGGAGTTGAGCAGTTCTTC. Translation gives CASSVGHGLAGVEQFF.

The gene calls are TRBV4-1 and TRBJ2-1; no clear D gene. The V gene's germline CDR1 is MGHRA and CDR2 YSYEKL. Trimming took off 1 base at V and 4 bases at J, with 5 bases between the two ends. The CDR3 totals 13 residues. This CDR3 is CASSQAIYNEQFF. The CDR3 DNA reads TGCGCCAGCAGCCAAGCCATTTACAATGAGCAGTTCTTC.

The chain recombines TRBV18 with TRBJ1-2; D possibly corresponds to TRBD1 (6 bases). The CDR3 sequence is 15 residues long. V was pared by 3 bases and J by 3 bases, with 14 bases between. In germline, CDR1 is KGHSH, CDR2 LQKENI. Written as DNA, the CDR3 is TGTGCCAGCTCACCCCCGCGGGGGGCCCACTATGGCTACACCTTC. Its protein product is CASSPPRGAHYGYTF.

This clone turned up a few times. The same CDR3 is also encoded by other DNA sequences in this sample. CDR3 loop: CASSFSATNEKLFF. The DNA for the CDR3 is TGTGCCAGCAGTTTCTCTGCAACTAATGAAAAACTGTTTTTT. The rearrangement links TRBV27 to TRBJ1-4; D remains unclear. CDR3 length: 14 residues. Germline V lookup: CDR1 MNHEY, CDR2 SMNVEV (reference sequence). V shed 3 bases and J shed 0 bases, with 5 bases lying between them.

This CDR3 is CASSWGPNRDTGELFF. CDR3 nucleotide sequence: TGCGCCAGCAGCTGGGGCCCTAATCGGGACACCGGGGAGCTGTTTTTT. The V and J genes are TRBV5-1 and TRBJ2-2; D is perhaps TRBD1 (5 bases). Germline CDR1 SGHRS, CDR2 YFSETQ. Trimming removed 3 bases at V and 3 bases at J, with 15 bases between. The CDR3 consists of 16 residues.

The gene calls are TRBV11-1 and TRBJ1-1; D gene uncertain. This CDR3 spans 13 amino acids. V lost 4 bases and J 3 bases, leaving 9 bases between the germline ends. CDR1 is SGHAT, CDR2 FQDESV, per germline (reference sequence). CDR3 coding DNA: TGTGCCAGCAGCTGGCACGGGGACACTGAAGCTTTCTTT. This codes for CASSWHGDTEAFF.

The chain has TRBV28 and TRBJ1-1; 8 positions agree with TRBD1. With 8 bases clipped from V and 0 bases from J, the junction kept 5 bases outside the gene matches. The germline gives CDR1 MDHEN, CDR2 SYDVKM. The CDR3 sequence is 14 residues long. This chain's CDR3 is CASLPGGMNTEAFF. CDR3 in DNA: TGTGCCAGCCTTCCAGGGGGCATGAACACTGAAGCTTTCTTT.

The chain links TRBV19 to TRBJ2-5; 7 nucleotides agree with TRBD2. The J call may be in error: the DNA end matches TRBJ2-7 better. Germline assignment: CDR1 LNHDA and CDR2 SQIVND (reference sequence). The CDR3 runs 14 residues. For the CDR3, the DNA is TGTGCCAGTAGTGTCCAGCGGGACTCCTACGAGCAGTACTTC. Amino acids: CASSVQRDSYEQYF.

The chain recombines TRBV30 with TRBJ1-5; possible D gene TRBD1, 6 bases. In germline, CDR1 is GTSNPN, CDR2 SVGIG (reference sequence). This CDR3 has 13 residues. V lost 2 bases to trimming and J lost 6 bases, with 11 bases between them. The CDR3 sequence: CAWSTEGVQPQHF. The CDR3 DNA reads as TGTGCCTGGAGTACCGAGGGGGTTCAGCCCCAGCATTTT.

The chain uses TRBV5-1 and TRBJ2-7; the D gene could be TRBD1 or TRBD2 (5 bases each). This CDR3 is built from 15 residues. The V end was cut by 4 bases, the J end by 2 bases, with 16 bases between. Looked up from germline, CDR1 is SGHRS and CDR2 is YFSETQ. The CDR3 loop is CASSPGGGTTYEQYF. In DNA form, the CDR3 reads TGCGCCAGCAGCCCTGGTGGTGGGACGACCTACGAGCAGTACTTC.

This chain links TRBV5-1 with TRBJ2-3; 10 nucleotides align to TRBD2. Germline values: CDR1 SGHRS, CDR2 YFSETQ. Trimming took 1 base from V and 1 from J; bases not matched to a gene: 3. This CDR3 is built from 16 residues. CDR3 protein: CASSLTSGIGTDTQYF. CDR3 nucleotides: TGCGCCAGCAGCTTGACTAGCGGGATTGGCACAGATACGCAGTATTTT.